This T cell receptor beta chain stems from a study of Graves' ophthalmopathy and Graves' hyperthyroidism. Study results and caveats: As the model predicted ophthalmopathy progression, it achieved a sensitivity of 55% to 71% and a specificity of around 72%.

This clonotype appeared many times. The antigen is not known. Amplification from RNA transcripts yielded the TCR beta CDR3 regions. RT-PCR was first run with HTBI primers, then multiplex PCR in a second round. TCRdb re-analysed the multiplex PCR reads in MiXCR, keeping a single row per CDR3 protein. The table has about 220,000 distinct CDR3 sequences, roughly 21% seen once. Where ophthalmopathy was present, donors had moderate-to-severe activity, CAS ≥3, NOSPECS ≥4 and duration under 3 months. PBMCs were isolated from a 10 ml sample of fresh peripheral blood. This CDR3 comprises 16 residues. Germline CDR1 and CDR2: SGHAT and FQNNGV. Between the trimmed V and J ends, which lost 1 base and 2 bases, there was a span of 14 bases.

This chain connects TRBV11-2 to TRBJ1-2, with D perhaps matching TRBD1 (6 bases). Sequenced material: peripheral blood. This clonotype was obtained from a woman aged 50 to 60 with Graves' ophthalmopathy. The CDR3: CASSLGSGHDNYGYTF. CDR3 DNA: TGTGCCAGCAGCTTAGGGTCGGGACATGACAACTATGGCTACACCTTC.